A selection of T cell receptor beta chains follows, all from one sample in a study of shared clonotypes between healthy human individuals. Sequencing used immunoSEQ multiplex PCR; TCRdb keeps in-frame clones, though not all of them. The table has 2,500,000 or so clones, 93% seen once. Material for sequencing was naive CD4+ T cells from PBMCs. These receptors were taken from a man aged 18 to 30 in good health. Some clones in this sample may be carry-over from other donors' samples. CDR3s include the opening cysteine and the closing phenylalanine or tryptophan. The D gene is left open where the match is weak. Clone size is stated in some rows and not others, as once, few, many or a class when expanded.

>TRBV7-6|NA|TRBJ1-1|NA
TGTGCCAGCAGCGCGCGGGGTGAAGCTTTCTTT
CASSARGEAFF
>TRBV6-6|NA|TRBJ1-2|NA
TGTGCCAGCAGTTACAGGCAACTAAGTGTCTACACCTTC
CASSYRQLSVYTF
>TRBV11-2|NA|TRBJ1-5|NA
TGTGCCAGCAGCGAAAAAGGGAGCGGGCCCCAGCATTTT
CASSEKGSGPQHF
>TRBV5-4|TRBD2|TRBJ2-2|NA
TGTGCCAGCAGCCGGCCACTAGCGGAGAACACCGGGGAGCTGTTTTTT
CASSRPLAENTGELFF
>TRBV7-3|TRBD2|TRBJ2-3|NA
TGTGCCAGCAGCTTACTGAGCGGGAGTTGGACAGATACGCAGTATTTT
CASSLLSGSWTDTQYF
>TRBV28|NA|TRBJ2-4|NA
TGTGCCAGCAGTATAACCCGAGGGGCTACCTGGGGAGCCAAAAACATTCAGTACTTC
CASSITRGATWGAKNIQYF
>TRBV7-2|NA|TRBJ1-1|NA
TGTGCCAGCAGCTTAGAGGGTACGAAGGCTTTCTTT
CASSLEGTKAFF
>TRBV29-1|TRBD2|TRBJ2-7|few
TGCAGCGTTGGCGGGGGTGCTGTCGAGCAGTACTTC
CSVGGGAVEQYF
>TRBV4-1|NA|TRBJ1-5|few
TGCGCCAGCAGCCACGGACAGAACAATCAGCCCCAGCATTTT
CASSHGQNNQPQHF
>TRBV2|NA|TRBJ2-3|NA
TGTGCCAGCAGCCTACTCCGGGACCCAAATACGCAGTATTTT
CASSLLRDPNTQYF
>TRBV25-1|TRBD1|TRBJ2-1|once
TGTGCCAGCAAGCCGGACAGGGCCTACAATGAGCAGTTCTTC
CASKPDRAYNEQFF
>TRBV5-1|TRBD2|TRBJ2-7|NA
TGCGCCAGCAGCGCTGGGACTAGCGGAGTAACCTACGAGCAGTACTTC
CASSAGTSGVTYEQYF
>TRBV28|NA|TRBJ2-6|NA
TGTGCCAGCAGCCGGCCCTGGGACAAAGCCAACGTCCTGACTTTC
CASSRPWDKANVLTF
>TRBV19|NA|TRBJ1-1|NA
TGTGCCAGTAGTCCCAGGGGTCAAGCTGAAGCTTTCTTT
CASSPRGQAEAFF
>TRBV2|NA|TRBJ2-3|NA
TGTGCCAGCATAAGACAGATCCACACAGATACGCAGTATTTT
CASIRQIHTDTQYF
>TRBV4-2|NA|TRBJ2-1|NA
TGTGCCAGCAGCCAAGATGTTTGGGAGCCCAATGAGCAGTTCTTC
CASSQDVWEPNEQFF
>TRBV9|TRBD2|TRBJ2-4|NA
TGTGCCAGCAGTCTCGGGGGGTATCTGGACATTCAGTACTTC
CASSLGGYLDIQYF
>TRBV18|NA|TRBJ1-4|NA
TGTGCCAGCTCACCATTAGGGACTAATGAAAAACTGTTTTTT
CASSPLGTNEKLFF
>TRBV4-3|NA|TRBJ2-3|NA
TGCGCCAGCAGTCCGACATTTAGTACAGATACGCAGTATTTT
CASSPTFSTDTQYF
>TRBV27|NA|TRBJ1-5|NA
TGTGCCAGCAGTTTAGTCGCGACAGGCAAACAGCCCCAGCATTTT
CASSLVATGKQPQHF
>TRBV9|NA|TRBJ1-2|NA
TGTGCCAGCAGCGTGAGGACAGACCTTAACTATGGCTACACCTTC
CASSVRTDLNYGYTF
>TRBV5-4|TRBD1|TRBJ1-2|once
TGTGCCAGCAGCTTGGCCCATCGACAGGGGTCGGAGGGCTACACCTTC
CASSLAHRQGSEGYTF
>TRBV5-1|TRBD2|TRBJ2-7|NA
TGCGCCAGCACGAGAGCCGGGACTACAGACTACGAGCAGTACTTC
CASTRAGTTDYEQYF
>TRBV7-2|NA|TRBJ2-1|NA
TGTGCCAGCAGCTTCCAGGTTGGTAGCGGTTTCAATGAGCAGTTCTTC
CASSFQVGSGFNEQFF
>TRBV9|NA|TRBJ2-1|NA
TGTGCCAGCAGCGTAGGCGTGGATGAGCAGTTCTTC
CASSVGVDEQFF
>TRBV5-1|NA|TRBJ2-5|NA
TGCGCCAGCAGCTATACCGTCCAAGAGACCCAGTACTTC
CASSYTVQETQYF
>TRBV2|TRBD2|TRBJ2-7|NA
TGTGCCAGCAGTTACTTTCCGGGACTAGCGGACTACGAGCAGTACTTC
CASSYFPGLADYEQYF
>TRBV7-8|NA|TRBJ2-5|NA
TGTGCCAGCAGCCTCGGAAGACGAGAGACCCAGTACTTC
CASSLGRRETQYF
>TRBV7-3|TRBD1|TRBJ2-7|NA
TGTGCCAGCAGCTTGTATGGGACAGGGGACTACGAGCAGTACTTC
CASSLYGTGDYEQYF
>TRBV20-1|TRBD1|TRBJ1-5|NA
TGCAGTGCTACCCGGGACAGGGCAGTGGATTTT
CSATRDRAVDF
>TRBV28|NA|TRBJ2-5|NA
TGTGCCAGCAGTGGGGCGGGCGGGGCACACCAAGAGACCCAGTACTTC
CASSGAGGAHQETQYF
>TRBV6-5|NA|TRBJ1-1|NA
TGTGCCATCGCGGGGGCGAAGGAACACACTGAAGCTTTCTTT
CAIAGAKEHTEAFF
>TRBV7-9|NA|TRBJ2-2|NA
TGTGCCAGCAGCCCTTTGAGAGGGGTGTTTTTT
CASSPLRGVFF
>TRBV9|TRBD2|TRBJ2-2|NA
TGTGCCAGCAGCGTCTCTAGCGGGTTAAACACCGGGGAGCTGTTTTTT
CASSVSSGLNTGELFF
>TRBV30|NA|TRBJ2-3|NA
TGTGCCTGGACGGGGTATAGCACAGATACGCAGTATTTT
CAWTGYSTDTQYF
>TRBV19|TRBD2|TRBJ2-3|NA
TGTGCCAGTAGTACCGGGACTAGCGCTCCGGGTACGCAGTATTTT
CASSTGTSAPGTQYF
>TRBV28|TRBD2|TRBJ2-1|NA
TGTGCCAGCACCTTGGGGGGGTACAATGAGCAGTTCTTC
CASTLGGYNEQFF
>TRBV6-1|NA|TRBJ2-1|NA
TGTGCCAGCAGTGAAACTAAAACACCCTACCCCTACAATGAGCAGTTCTTC
CASSETKTPYPYNEQFF
>TRBV30|NA|TRBJ2-3|NA
TGTGCCTGGAGTGTAGAGGCAGGGTCAGATACGCAGTATTTT
CAWSVEAGSDTQYF
>TRBV7-3|NA|TRBJ2-1|NA
TGTGCCAGCAGCTTAACACTGGGACTCAATGAGCAGTTCTTC
CASSLTLGLNEQFF
>TRBV7-2|TRBD1|TRBJ2-2|NA
TGTGCCAGCAGCTTAGTGACAGGGACAACAGTGTTTTTT
CASSLVTGTTVFF
>TRBV6-4|NA|TRBJ2-7|NA
TGTGCCAGCAGTGACGTCTTCATCTACGAGCAGTACTTC
CASSDVFIYEQYF
>TRBV5-1|NA|TRBJ2-7|NA
TGCGCCAGCAGCCCCACGGCCGCGGGGGCCACCTACGAGCAGTACTTC
CASSPTAAGATYEQYF
>TRBV5-1|TRBD2|TRBJ2-3|NA
TGCGCCAGCATCCCAGGGGCGGGAGGGACAGATACGCAGTATTTT
CASIPGAGGTDTQYF
>TRBV5-6|TRBD1|TRBJ1-2|once
TGTGCCAGCAGGGTTAACTGGGACAGCAGTGGCTACACCTTC
CASRVNWDSSGYTF
>TRBV28|NA|TRBJ2-5|NA
TGTGCCAGCAGTTTTCTGGCCCCGTCAGAGGCAGAGACCCAGTACTTC
CASSFLAPSEAETQYF
>TRBV12-1|NA|TRBJ1-1|NA
TGTGCCAGAGCTGAAGATACAGGGACTGGCACTGAAGCTTTCTTT
CARAEDTGTGTEAFF
>TRBV2|NA|TRBJ1-2|once
TGTGCCAGCAGTACCGGACAAGTATATGGCTACACCTTC
CASSTGQVYGYTF
>TRBV6-5|NA|TRBJ2-5|NA
TGTGCCAGCAGTTACGTACAGGGGAGGGTAGAGACCCAGTACTTC
CASSYVQGRVETQYF
>TRBV5-4|NA|TRBJ2-5|NA
TGTGCCAGCAGCTTGGTCCGGGGCGGACGGAGAGAGACCCAGTACTTC
CASSLVRGGRRETQYF
>TRBV7-3|NA|TRBJ2-3|NA
TGTGCCAGCAGCTACGACGAGAGGGATACGCAGTATTTT
CASSYDERDTQYF
>TRBV19|TRBD2|TRBJ2-1|NA
TGTGCCAGTAGTGGGGGTGCGGGAGGGCCCCACAATGAGCAGTTCTTC
CASSGGAGGPHNEQFF
>TRBV10-3|NA|TRBJ1-1|NA
TGTGCCATCAGTGGACAGCAGAACACTGAAGCTTTCTTT
CAISGQQNTEAFF